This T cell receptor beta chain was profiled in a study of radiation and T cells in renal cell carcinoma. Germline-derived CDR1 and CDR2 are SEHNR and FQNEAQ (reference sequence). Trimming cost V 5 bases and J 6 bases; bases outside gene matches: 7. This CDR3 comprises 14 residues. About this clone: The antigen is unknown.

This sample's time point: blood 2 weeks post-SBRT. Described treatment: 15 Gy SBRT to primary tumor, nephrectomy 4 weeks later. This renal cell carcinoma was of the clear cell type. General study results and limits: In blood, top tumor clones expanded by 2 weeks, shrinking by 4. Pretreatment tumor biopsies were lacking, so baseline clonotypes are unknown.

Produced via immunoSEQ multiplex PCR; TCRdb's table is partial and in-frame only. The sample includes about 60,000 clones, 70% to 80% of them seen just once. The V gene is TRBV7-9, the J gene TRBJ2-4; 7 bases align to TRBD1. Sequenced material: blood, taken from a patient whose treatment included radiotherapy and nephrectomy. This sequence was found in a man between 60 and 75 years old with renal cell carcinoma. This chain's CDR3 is CASSPDRERNIQYF. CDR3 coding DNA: TGTGCCAGCAGCCCCGACAGGGAGAGAAACATTCAGTACTTC.